These T cell receptor beta chains were read from a single sample in a study of T cell responses to AZD1222 COVID-19 vaccine. Libraries were prepared by immunoSEQ multiplex PCR; TCRdb keeps only in-frame clonotypes and omits some of them. The sample yields approximately 74,000 clones, around four fifths seen once. This sample comprised peripheral blood, obtained on day 0 of AZD1222 vaccination. These receptor sequences come from an adult in good health. Each CDR3 is given with its conserved first and last residue. D genes are given only for firm matches. Not all rows give a size; the values are once, few, many and, for expanded clones, a class.

once	TRBV25-1	TRBD2	TRBJ2-7	TGTGCCAGCAGTCAAGGGGCTAGCGGGATCTACGAGCAGTACTTC	CASSQGASGIYEQYF
once	TRBV5-1	TRBD2	TRBJ2-2	TGCGCCAGCAGCTTGCTGCTAGCGGGGGGCCACCCTGACGCCGGGGAGCTGTTTTTT	CASSLLLAGGHPDAGELFF
NA	TRBV7-2	NA	TRBJ1-2	TGTGCCAGCAGCTTAAACGGACCCTATGGCTACACCTTC	CASSLNGPYGYTF
NA	TRBV28	NA	TRBJ1-4	TGTGCCAGCACCCCGAACAGGGAAGTCTCGGAAAAACTGTTTTTT	CASTPNREVSEKLFF
NA	TRBV6-5	NA	TRBJ1-2	TGTGCCAGCCAGACAGCTAACTATGGCTACACCTTC	CASQTANYGYTF
NA	TRBV7-9	NA	TRBJ1-2	TGTGCCAGCAGCTTAGATCGGGGGCGCGACTATGGCTACACCTTC	CASSLDRGRDYGYTF
NA	TRBV5-4	NA	TRBJ2-2	TGTGCCAGCAGCCTAGGGGTTTCCGCCGGGGAGCTGTTTTTT	CASSLGVSAGELFF
NA	TRBV7-9	TRBD1	TRBJ1-2	TGTGCCAGCAGCCCGGGGACAGGGGGCGATGGCTACACCTTC	CASSPGTGGDGYTF
NA	TRBV19	NA	TRBJ1-2	TGTGCCAGTAGTATGCCGGGACTAAACTATGGCTACACCTTC	CASSMPGLNYGYTF
NA	TRBV5-1	NA	TRBJ1-2	TGCGCCAGCAGCGAAAGGGTTAACTATGGCTACACCTTC	CASSERVNYGYTF
NA	TRBV5-1	NA	TRBJ1-1	TGCGCCAGCAGCTTGGGACCGAAGAACACTGAAGCTTTCTTT	CASSLGPKNTEAFF
NA	TRBV7-3	TRBD2	TRBJ2-2	TGTGCCAGCAGCCAACTTGGGACTATCGGGGCCGGGGAGCTGTTTTTT	CASSQLGTIGAGELFF
NA	TRBV11-2	NA	TRBJ1-1	TGTGCCAGCAGCTATACAGGCCTCGGTGAAGCTTTCTTT	CASSYTGLGEAFF
once	TRBV9	TRBD1	TRBJ2-1	TGTGCCAGCAGCGTAGCCGGACAGGGCGGCGGCAATGAGCAGTTCTTC	CASSVAGQGGGNEQFF
NA	TRBV13	NA	TRBJ2-1	TGTGCCAGCAGCTCATCCCCCGGGAGCTCCTACAATGAGCAGTTCTTC	CASSSSPGSSYNEQFF
NA	TRBV5-1	NA	TRBJ1-4	TGCGCCAGCAGTTCCGGGACCTCTAATGAAAAACTGTTTTTT	CASSSGTSNEKLFF